This T cell receptor beta chain was identified in a study of shared clonotypes between healthy human individuals. Original data processing: Junction-only immunoSEQ sequences carried no quality scores, so filtering differed. Assay used: immunoSEQ multiplex PCR; TCRdb lists only in-frame clones, some missing. The V and J calls and clone size were taken over from that table, and D and trimming were inferred from the DNA. The table has 2 million to 2.5 million clones, almost 96% seen once; the top ten hold approximately 0.13%. The study enrolled healthy HIV-negative adults without recent acute infections or vaccinations as donors. A CD45RA+ naive subset and a CD45RA-negative memory subset were split from CD4+ cells. The sequence came from a man aged 18-30 years in good health. Sequencing was performed on naive CD4+ T cells sorted from blood. Subset meaning: CD45RA+ positively selected.

The CDR3 region has the DNA TGTGCCAGCAGCCCAGACAGTTCTAGGTCCTACGAGCAGTACTTC. This encodes CASSPDSSRSYEQYF. This chain connects TRBV7-2 to TRBJ2-7; possible D gene TRBD1, 5 bases. The germline V and J ends were trimmed by 5 bases and 1 base, with 15 bases remaining between them. Germline CDR1 SGHTA, CDR2 FQGNSA. The CDR3 spans 15 residues.